Below are 31 T cell receptor beta chains sequenced from a single sample in a study of OX40 agonist ivuxolimab in advanced cancers. Sequencing used immunoSEQ multiplex PCR; TCRdb keeps in-frame clones, though not all of them. The sample holds roughly 19,000 clones; 75% to 95% are singletons and the top ten take 58%. The input for sequencing was CD4+ or CD8+ T cells sorted from blood, taken in a trial of the OX40 agonist ivuxolimab. Receptor source: an adult with an advanced solid tumor such as melanoma, head and neck, liver or kidney cancer.

The chain uses TRBV11-2 and TRBJ2-2; D gene uncertain. Looked up from germline, CDR1 is SGHAT and CDR2 is FQNNGV. The CDR3 sequence is 15 residues long. V lost 4 bases and J 0 bases, leaving 9 bases between the germline ends. The CDR3, as DNA: TGTGCCAGCAGCTCAATTGACGCGAACACCGGGGAGCTGTTTTTT. Translated, it gives CASSSIDANTGELFF.

The chain links TRBV10-2 to TRBJ2-7; the D is unclear. V gave up 5 bases and J gave up 2 bases, with 7 bases separating them. CDR1 is WSHSY and CDR2 is SAAADI in the germline V gene. The CDR3 has 12 amino acids. The CDR3 region is CASSNMAYEQYF. The CDR3 coding sequence is TGCGCCAGCAGTAATATGGCCTACGAGCAGTACTTC.

This clone is a singleton in its sample. This chain uses TRBV5-1 with TRBJ2-2, with D possibly TRBD1 on 6 matching bases. The germline V gene encodes CDR1 SGHRS and CDR2 YFSETQ. The CDR3 is 14 residues long. The V and J ends lost 3 bases and 4 bases respectively, with 10 bases between them. The CDR3 is CASSSGDSTGELFF. The CDR3 coding sequence is TGCGCCAGCAGCTCAGGGGATAGCACCGGGGAGCTGTTTTTT.

This rearrangement joins TRBV6-5 to TRBJ2-7; D possibly corresponds to TRBD1 (6 bases). This CDR3 has 15 amino acids. V shed 5 bases and J shed 5 bases, with 19 bases lying between them. Germline loops: CDR1 MNHEY, CDR2 SVGAGI. The DNA for the CDR3 is TGTGCCAGCAGTCGATGGTCAGGGGCGGGCGACGAGCAGTACTTC. Protein: CASSRWSGAGDEQYF.

The chain combines TRBV11-2 with TRBJ2-7, with TRBD1 matching 7 bases. CDR1 SGHAT and CDR2 FQNNGV come from the germline V gene. V lost 1 base to trimming and J lost 4 bases; unmatched junction nucleotides: 4. This CDR3 has 14 residues. The CDR3: CASSLVTGAYEQYF. CDR3 bases: TGTGCCAGCAGCTTAGTCACAGGGGCGTACGAGCAGTACTTC.

DNA of the CDR3: TGTGCCAGCAGTGGAGACAGCTCCTCCTATAATTCACCCCTCCACTTT. Translated: CASSGDSSSYNSPLHF. The chain links TRBV2 to TRBJ1-6; TRBD1 is a possible D gene (5 bases). The CDR3 extends over 16 amino acids. Trimming stripped 4 bases from V and 0 bases from J, with 10 bases between. Germline V lookup: CDR1 SNHLY, CDR2 FYNNEI.

V and J are TRBV19 and TRBJ1-1, with D unclear. Germline assignment: CDR1 LNHDA and CDR2 SQIVND (reference sequence). Trimming removed 1 base at V and 0 bases at J, with 6 bases between. CDR3 length equals 14 residues. The CDR3 bases are TGTGCCAGTAGTATAGGACGGCTGAACACTGAAGCTTTCTTT. Translating gives CASSIGRLNTEAFF.

The V gene is TRBV7-9, the J gene TRBJ2-7; tentatively, D is TRBD2 (5 bases). Trimming removed 3 bases at V and 0 bases at J, with 9 bases between. The CDR3 consists of 14 residues. Germline loops: CDR1 SEHNR, CDR2 FQNEAQ (reference sequence). CDR3 residues: CASSFFEGSYEQYF. CDR3 coding DNA: TGTGCCAGCAGCTTTTTTGAGGGCTCCTACGAGCAGTACTTC.

The chain uses TRBV7-9 and TRBJ1-1; D gene unclear. This CDR3 contains 12 residues. The germline V gene has CDR1 SEHNR and CDR2 FQNEAQ (reference sequence). V gave up 0 bases and J gave up 5 bases, with 4 bases separating them. The CDR3 sequence is CASSLAGTEAFF. The CDR3 DNA follows: TGTGCCAGCAGCTTAGCTGGGACTGAAGCTTTCTTT. Full variable domain (remainder filled in from reference TRBV7-9 and TRBJ1-1): DTGVSQNPRHKITKRGQNVTFRCDPISEHNRLYWYRQTLGQGPEFLTYFQNEAQLEKSRLLSDRFSAERPKGSFSTLEIQRTEQGDSAMYLCASSLAGTEAFFGQGTRLTVV.

The genes are TRBV10-2 and TRBJ2-1; perhaps TRBD1 as D (5 bases). CDR3 length: 15 residues. The germline V gene encodes CDR1 WSHSY and CDR2 SAAADI. The V and J ends lost 0 bases and 10 bases respectively, with 16 bases between them. CDR3 in amino acids: CASSESAKGPQEQFF. The CDR3 nucleotides read TGCGCCAGCAGTGAGTCTGCGAAGGGGCCTCAGGAGCAGTTCTTC.

The gene calls are TRBV27 and TRBJ1-2; D may be TRBD1 (5 bases). The ends were cut back, 3 bases at V and 4 bases at J, with 9 bases in the middle. Germline CDR1 MNHEY, CDR2 SMNVEV (reference sequence). The CDR3 sequence is 13 residues long. The DNA for the CDR3 is TGTGCCAGCAGTTTGGGGCAATTCTATGGCTACACCTTC. Protein product: CASSLGQFYGYTF.

The chain carries TRBV2 and TRBJ2-5; D is ambiguous. From germline, CDR1 is SNHLY and CDR2 FYNNEI. The CDR3 length is 14 residues. Trimming stripped 1 base from V and 1 base from J, with 7 bases between. The CDR3 sequence: CASSEVSSQETQYF. The DNA for the CDR3 is TGTGCCAGCAGTGAAGTTAGCAGCCAAGAGACCCAGTACTTC.

The rearrangement joins TRBV18 to TRBJ2-3, with 8 bases lining up with TRBD2. CDR3 length equals 15 residues. CDR1 KGHSH and CDR2 LQKENI come from the germline V gene. V lost 3 bases to trimming and J lost 4 bases; unmatched junction nucleotides: 6. CDR3 coding DNA: TGTGCCAGCTCACCGTTCGGGGGGGCCGCAGATACGCAGTATTTT. Amino acids: CASSPFGGAADTQYF.

The chain couples TRBV5-1 to TRBJ2-6; no clear D gene. This CDR3 has 14 residues. Germline CDR1 SGHRS, CDR2 YFSETQ. Between the trimmed V and J ends, which lost 4 bases and 1 base, there was a span of 6 bases. The CDR3 loop is CASSPPSGANVLTF. The DNA for the CDR3 is TGCGCCAGCAGCCCCCCATCTGGGGCCAACGTCCTGACTTTC.

The chain combines TRBV7-2 with TRBJ2-5; D gene ambiguous. The germline gives CDR1 SGHTA, CDR2 FQGNSA. The germline V and J ends were trimmed by 3 bases and 5 bases, with 10 bases remaining between them. This CDR3 has 13 amino acids. The CDR3 bases are TGTGCCAGCAGCTTTCCCCCCTGGGAGACCCAGTACTTC. This codes for CASSFPPWETQYF.

This clone has a single count. The chain recombines TRBV2 with TRBJ1-2; 7 nucleotides match TRBD1. Looked up from germline, CDR1 is SNHLY and CDR2 is FYNNEI. There are 12 residues in the CDR3. V lost 6 bases to trimming and J lost 4 bases; unmatched junction nucleotides: 2. CDR3 in amino acids: CASSPGGYGYTF. In DNA form, the CDR3 reads TGTGCCAGCAGCCCAGGGGGCTATGGCTACACCTTC.

The V and J genes are TRBV5-1 and TRBJ2-5; 9 positions match TRBD2. V lost 0 bases to trimming and J lost 1 base; unmatched junction nucleotides: 4. Germline CDR1 SGHRS, CDR2 YFSETQ. The CDR3 runs to 16 residues. CDR3 residues: CASSLVPSGVQETQYF. The DNA of the CDR3 is TGCGCCAGCAGCTTGGTTCCTAGCGGGGTCCAAGAGACCCAGTACTTC.

The rearrangement joins TRBV5-4 to TRBJ2-1; TRBD1 matches at 10 bases. Germline V gene data show CDR1 as SGHNT and CDR2 as YYREEE (reference sequence). V dropped 0 bases and J dropped 0; count of bases not matched to a gene: 6. This CDR3 has 18 amino acids. The CDR3 sequence is CASSLGDRGASSYNEQFF. DNA for the CDR3: TGTGCCAGCAGCTTGGGGGACAGGGGTGCTAGCTCCTACAATGAGCAGTTCTTC.

The rearrangement links TRBV29-1 to TRBJ1-2; 10 nucleotides agree with TRBD1. The CDR3 extends over 17 amino acids. Germline CDR1 reads SQVTM; CDR2 reads ANQGSEA. The trim removed 5 bases at V and 0 bases at J, leaving 12 bases unmatched. The CDR3 DNA follows: TGCAGCGTTTCCGAACCGGGACAGGGGATAACTAACTATGGCTACACCTTC. Translated: CSVSEPGQGITNYGYTF.

The rearrangement links TRBV27 to TRBJ2-7, with D possibly matching TRBD1 (5 bases). The CDR3 runs 13 residues. V was pared by 5 bases and J by 6 bases, with 14 bases between. Looked up from germline, CDR1 is MNHEY and CDR2 is SMNVEV (reference sequence). This chain's CDR3 is CASSPDQGVEQYF. CDR3 nucleotide sequence: TGTGCCAGCAGTCCCGATCAGGGTGTCGAGCAGTACTTC.

This chain joins TRBV13 and TRBJ2-3, with D possibly matching TRBD1 (6 bases). The ends were cut back, 3 bases at V and 0 bases at J, with 13 bases in the middle. This CDR3 spans 16 amino acids. Germline lookup yields CDR1 PRHDT and CDR2 FYEKMQ (reference sequence). The CDR3 spells CASSLPGTLSTDTQYF. CDR3 DNA sequence: TGTGCCAGCAGCTTGCCCGGGACACTTAGCACAGATACGCAGTATTTT.

CDR3: CASSHPLREEQFF. CDR3 DNA: TGCGCCAGCAGCCACCCCCTCCGGGAGGAGCAGTTCTTC. The chain uses TRBV4-1 and TRBJ2-1; TRBD2 might be the D (6 bases). The V end lost 3 bases, the J end lost 10 bases, and 13 bases lay between the germline ends. Germline V CDR1 and CDR2: MGHRA, YSYEKL. The CDR3 is 13 residues long.

The chain joins TRBV19 to TRBJ2-7; 8 nucleotides align to TRBD2. CDR1 and CDR2 from the germline V gene are LNHDA and SQIVND (reference sequence). Unmatched junction bases numbered 7, after V lost 5 bases and J lost 1 base. CDR3 length equals 15 residues. This CDR3 is CASSSTGGVSYEQYF. The DNA for the CDR3 is TGTGCCAGTAGTTCGACGGGGGGGGTGTCCTACGAGCAGTACTTC. The complete variable domain, with remaining parts taken from reference TRBV19 and TRBJ2-7, reads DGGITQSPKYLFRKEGQNVTLSCEQNLNHDAMYWYRQDPGQGLRLIYYSQIVNDFQKGDIAEGYSVSREKKESFPLTVTSAQKNPTAFYLCASSSTGGVSYEQYFGPGTRLTVT.

The CDR3 is CASSVPGVKGGSPLHF. The CDR3 DNA reads TGTGCCAGCAGCGTACCAGGTGTTAAAGGGGGATCACCCCTCCACTTT. This chain joins TRBV5-6 and TRBJ1-6; possible D gene TRBD1, 6 bases. The CDR3 loop spans 16 amino acids. V dropped 4 bases and J dropped 10 bases, with 21 bases sitting between them. CDR1 is SGHDT, CDR2 YYEEEE, per germline.

The CDR3 coding sequence is TGTGCCTGGAGTCCGGTGGGGGGGGACTACGAGCAGTACTTC. Amino acids: CAWSPVGGDYEQYF. V usage is TRBV30 and J usage is TRBJ2-7; 7 nucleotides match TRBD2. The J segment lost 3 bases and the V segment lost 2 bases, leaving 7 bases of the junction unmatched. Looked up from germline, CDR1 is GTSNPN and CDR2 is SVGIG (reference sequence). The CDR3 length is 14 residues.

This clone was seen a single time. This chain connects TRBV29-1 to TRBJ2-1, with a weak D call TRBD1 (6 bases). This CDR3 is built from 14 residues. The V gene lost 2 bases and the J gene lost 8 bases, with 16 bases spanning the gap. The germline CDR1 and CDR2 sequences are SQVTM and ANQGSEA. The CDR3 reads CSVEWQGRGDEQFF. In DNA form, the CDR3 reads TGCAGCGTTGAATGGCAGGGGAGAGGTGATGAGCAGTTCTTC.

This sequence joins TRBV4-1 and TRBJ2-1, with D maybe TRBD1 (6 bases). The V and J ends lost 0 bases and 5 bases respectively, with 20 bases between them. The CDR3 is 18 amino acids. CDR1 is MGHRA and CDR2 is YSYEKL in the germline V gene. The CDR3 region is CASSQEQGPIYQNNEQFF. CDR3 bases: TGCGCCAGCAGCCAAGAACAGGGCCCTATATACCAAAACAATGAGCAGTTCTTC.

This clone was seen a single time. DNA for the CDR3: TGTGCCAGTAGTACCCGCGGGCACGAGCAGTACTTC. As protein: CASSTRGHEQYF. This rearrangement joins TRBV19 to TRBJ2-7; possibly TRBD2 for D (5 bases). The CDR3 contains 12 residues. Germline assignment: CDR1 LNHDA and CDR2 SQIVND (reference sequence). Trimming removed 4 bases at V and 5 bases at J, with 9 bases between.

The V call is TRBV11-2, the J call TRBJ1-2; possibly TRBD1 for D (5 bases). V lost 0 bases and J lost 4, with 12 bases in between. Looked up from germline, CDR1 is SGHAT and CDR2 is FQNNGV. This CDR3 comprises 15 residues. CDR3 in amino acids: CASSLEAGSVYGYTF. CDR3 in DNA: TGTGCCAGCAGCTTAGAGGCAGGGAGTGTCTATGGCTACACCTTC.

The V gene is TRBV5-4, the J gene TRBJ1-6; no definite D call. Germline V gives CDR1 SGHNT, CDR2 YYREEE (reference sequence). Deletions cut 0 bases from V and 5 bases from J, with 6 bases between. The CDR3 contains 14 residues. As DNA, the CDR3 is TGTGCCAGCAGCTTGGAGAGAGATAATTCACCCCTCCACTTT. It translates to CASSLERDNSPLHF.

The V gene is TRBV6-6, the J gene TRBJ1-6; 7 bases align to TRBD1. J gave up 10 bases and V 4 bases, and 10 bases lay outside the gene matches. This CDR3 is 15 amino acids long. Germline CDR1 reads MNHNY; CDR2 reads SVGAGI (reference sequence). CDR3 DNA: TGTGCCAGCAGTTTTATCAGGGGGTACGGGTCACCCCTCCACTTT. This sequence encodes CASSFIRGYGSPLHF.